Listed below are T cell receptor beta chains from one sample, sequenced in a study of CD8 T cells in ankylosing spondylitis. TCRdb re-derived calls from the 5' RACE reads in MiXCR, one entry per CDR3 protein. The sample carries 700,000 to 850,000 distinct CDR3 sequences, approximately 12% recorded once. Sequenced material: blood, either unsorted or a sorted T cell fraction (not recorded which). Receptors originate from a male donor with ankylosing spondylitis. Both conserved end residues are part of each CDR3. A D gene is named only where the DNA matches it firmly. Clone size is stated in some rows and not others, as once, few, many or a class when expanded.

j_call clone_size v_call d_call cdr3_nt cdr3_aa
TRBJ2-7 many TRBV6-5 NA TGTGCCAGCAGTTACTCGAGTAGGTGGGACTACGAGCAGTACTTC CASSYSSRWDYEQYF
TRBJ2-1 NA TRBV5-1 NA TGCGCCAGCTCACGCCCGGACAGATCCTACAATGAGCAGTTCTTC CASSRPDRSYNEQFF
TRBJ2-7 NA TRBV12-3/TRBV12-4 NA TGTGCCAGCAGCCAACTTACCTCCGCCGAGCAGTACTTC CASSQLTSAEQYF
TRBJ2-5 few TRBV12-3/TRBV12-4 NA TGTGCCAGCAGCTCGACAGCTCAAGAGACCCAGTACTTC CASSSTAQETQYF
TRBJ2-1 many TRBV20-1 NA TGCAGTGCCGTCGACCCGACGGCATCCTACAATGAGCAGTTCTTC CSAVDPTASYNEQFF
TRBJ1-2 NA TRBV10-3 NA TGTGCCATCAGTGACCCCGGAGGGTCTGACTATGGCTACACCTTC CAISDPGGSDYGYTF
TRBJ1-2 NA TRBV6-6 NA TGTGCCAGCAGTTATCAGGGCTCGGATGGCTACACCTTC CASSYQGSDGYTF
TRBJ2-3 many TRBV29-1 TRBD2 TGCAGCGTTGACAGCGGGGGGACAGATACGCAGTATTTT CSVDSGGTDTQYF
TRBJ2-5 few TRBV18 NA TGTGCCAGCTCACCCTTTGATGGCTTGGAGACCCAGTACTTC CASSPFDGLETQYF
TRBJ2-5 few TRBV4-3 NA TGCGCCAGCAGCCAAGAGGCAGATCTTCGGGAGACCCAGTACTTC CASSQEADLRETQYF
TRBJ2-7 NA TRBV27 NA TGTGCCAGCAGTCCATCCACGACAGGCTACGAGCAGTACTTC CASSPSTTGYEQYF
TRBJ1-1 many TRBV20-1 NA TGCAGTGCTAGCGGCGGGGACACTGAAGCTTTCTTT CSASGGDTEAFF
TRBJ2-7 few TRBV6-6 NA TGTGCCAGCAGAACACTCTACGAGCAGTACTTC CASRTLYEQYF
TRBJ2-2 NA TRBV20-1 TRBD1 TGCAGTGCTATGGGTTTGACAGGGGACACCGGGGAGCTGTTTTTT CSAMGLTGDTGELFF
TRBJ2-5 NA TRBV20-1 TRBD2 TGCAGTGTTTCAACTAGCGCCCGGGAGACCCAGTACTTC CSVSTSARETQYF
TRBJ2-1 many TRBV12-3/TRBV12-4 NA TGTGCCAGCAGCCCCTATAAGCGTTTAAATGAGCAGTTCTTC CASSPYKRLNEQFF
TRBJ2-3 NA TRBV2 TRBD1 TGTGCCAGCGGGAGGACAGGGGGCGCAGATACGCAGTATTTT CASGRTGGADTQYF
TRBJ2-3 NA TRBV7-2 TRBD2 TGTGCCAGCAGCTCGACTAGCGGCCGTCGTACGCAGTATTTT CASSSTSGRRTQYF
TRBJ2-6 NA TRBV24-1 NA TGTGCCACCAGTAAGGGCGGAGAGAATTTTGGGGCCAACGTCCTGACTTTC CATSKGGENFGANVLTF
TRBJ2-7 many TRBV12-3/TRBV12-4 TRBD1 TGTGCCAGCAGTTTTGTAGGGGGCGCTGGTGAGCAGTACTTC CASSFVGGAGEQYF
TRBJ1-6 many TRBV7-2 NA TGTGCCAGCAGCTCACAGGGACGAGGGAATTCACCCCTCCACTTT CASSSQGRGNSPLHF
TRBJ1-1 NA TRBV29-1 NA TGCAGCGTCCGGCGGGGGGAGAACACTGAAGCTTTCTTT CSVRRGENTEAFF
TRBJ2-6 NA TRBV20-1 TRBD2 TGCAGTGCTATCCTAGCGGGAGGGGGAACTGGGGCCAACGTCCTGACTTTC CSAILAGGGTGANVLTF
TRBJ1-2 many TRBV29-1 NA TGCAGCGCGGGACAAAGACATGGCTACACCTTC CSAGQRHGYTF
TRBJ2-3 many TRBV20-1 TRBD2 TGCAGTGCCCTACGACTAGCGGGAGGACCCACAGATACGCAGTATTTT CSALRLAGGPTDTQYF
TRBJ1-6 NA TRBV20-1 NA TGCAGTGCTAGTACAGGGAATTCACCCCTCCACTTT CSASTGNSPLHF
TRBJ1-2 NA TRBV7-2 TRBD1 TGTGCCAGCAGCCCCCGGCCGGGACAGGGAGGCTACACCTTC CASSPRPGQGGYTF
TRBJ2-7 many TRBV20-1 NA TGCAGTGCTACTTGGGGGAGCTCCTACGAGCAGTACTTC CSATWGSSYEQYF
TRBJ1-6 NA TRBV7-2 NA TGTGCCAGCAGCTTAGCCGGGCGGGACTCACCCCTCCACTTT CASSLAGRDSPLHF
TRBJ2-7 many TRBV27 NA TGTGCCAGCAGTTTCGACGGAGGGAGCTACGAGCAGTACTTC CASSFDGGSYEQYF
TRBJ1-5 few TRBV20-1 NA TGCAGTGCTAGTTACACCCCCCCAAGACAGCCCCAGCATTTT CSASYTPPRQPQHF
TRBJ1-3 NA TRBV12-3/TRBV12-4 NA TGTGCCAGCAGTTTTGAAGTAATAGGAAACACCATATATTTT CASSFEVIGNTIYF
TRBJ2-1 NA TRBV4-1 TRBD2 TGCGCCAGCAGCCAAGGCGCGGGGGGGCCGTACGATGAGCAGTTCTTC CASSQGAGGPYDEQFF
TRBJ1-1 many TRBV5-1 NA TGCGCCAGCAGCCTAAGGACCGAGAACACTGAAGCTTTCTTT CASSLRTENTEAFF
TRBJ2-7 few TRBV7-2 NA TGTGCCAGCAGCCCGTACTTGGGGCGATACGAGCAGTACTTC CASSPYLGRYEQYF
TRBJ2-7 NA TRBV21-1 NA TGTGCCAGCAGCAAAGATAGGAGGGTGACGGGAGCCATCTCCTACGAGCAGTACTTC CASSKDRRVTGAISYEQYF
TRBJ2-1 many TRBV5-1 NA TGCGCCAGCAGCTTTGACGTGGGGGCTACCAATGAGCAGTTCTTC CASSFDVGATNEQFF
TRBJ2-3 few TRBV7-9 NA TGTGCCAGCAGCACCGGGACACTCTTTCGCACAGATACGCAGTATTTT CASSTGTLFRTDTQYF
TRBJ2-5 NA TRBV18 NA TGTGCCAGCTCACCAGTCCCCGTGACGGACAAAGAGACCCAGTACTTC CASSPVPVTDKETQYF
TRBJ1-4 many TRBV6-6 NA TGTGCCAGCAGCCTTCTCGGGGGCGTGCTGTTTTTT CASSLLGGVLFF
TRBJ2-1 few TRBV7-9 TRBD2 TGTGCCAGCAGCGCCTTGGAGCGGGAGGGAAATAATGAGCAGTTCTTC CASSALEREGNNEQFF
TRBJ2-1 few TRBV7-9 NA TGTGCCAGCAGCGTGGGACGGATCTACAATGAGCAGTTCTTC CASSVGRIYNEQFF
TRBJ2-1 NA TRBV11-2 TRBD1 TGTGCCAGCAGCCTCCTAACAGGGGGCGATAGCTCCTACAATGAGCAGTTCTTC CASSLLTGGDSSYNEQFF
TRBJ1-1 NA TRBV4-1 NA TGCGCCAGCAGCCCTCCCCCCTCCGCAGGCCGGACTGAAGCTTTCTTT CASSPPPSAGRTEAFF
TRBJ2-7 few TRBV6-5 NA TGTGCCAGCAGTTACTCCACCGTGAGGGACGAGCAGTACTTC CASSYSTVRDEQYF
TRBJ2-3 NA TRBV20-1 NA TGCAGTGCTGCGCTCAGGGTAGGAGCCACAGATACGCAGTATTTT CSAALRVGATDTQYF
TRBJ1-2 few TRBV6-2/TRBV6-3 NA TGTGCCAGCAATAAGGCAGGCGGCTATGGCTACACCTTC CASNKAGGYGYTF
TRBJ2-5 NA TRBV12-3/TRBV12-4 NA TGTGCCAGCAGTTTAGGGCCGTATAAGGAATCCCAGTACTTC CASSLGPYKESQYF
TRBJ2-4 few TRBV20-1 NA TGCAGTGCGGGGAACCTAGCCAAAAACATTCAGTACTTC CSAGNLAKNIQYF
TRBJ2-7 NA TRBV20-1 NA TGCAGTGCTAGAAGCGTTCCCTCCTACGAGCAGTACTTC CSARSVPSYEQYF
TRBJ2-7 many TRBV7-2 NA TGTGCCAGCAGCTTAGGGGTTCAATCCTACGAGCAGTACTTC CASSLGVQSYEQYF
TRBJ2-1 few TRBV6-1 TRBD2 TGTGCCAGCAGTAAAGCGGGGGGGACATGGGCTGAGCAGTTCTTC CASSKAGGTWAEQFF
TRBJ1-5 many TRBV5-1 NA TGCGCCAGCAGCACCCAACCGGGAGCCTTAGGGAATCAGCCCCAGCATTTT CASSTQPGALGNQPQHF